This TCR beta chain was obtained from a study of T cell responses to AZD1222 COVID-19 vaccine. Study conclusions and caveats: Spike-specific TCRs gained breadth and depth after people received two AZD1222 doses. Close to half of spike-specific TCRs reportedly recognize unmutated variant regions. Baseline antibody screening turned up just a handful of seropositive AZD1222 recipients.

This CDR3 is 15 amino acids long. Trimming took off 3 bases at V and 3 bases at J, with 17 bases between the two ends. Germline lookup yields CDR1 DFQATT and CDR2 SNEGSKA (reference sequence). Investigators merged groups given second doses at roughly 4 or roughly 12 weeks. About this clone: Antigen unknown.

The protocol was immunoSEQ multiplex PCR, while the TCRdb copy is restricted to in-frame clones and leaves out a portion. In the table there are approximately 60,000 clones, 70% to 90% of which are singletons. This TCR was recovered from an adult who received the AZD1222 COVID-19 vaccine. This chain uses TRBV20-1 with TRBJ1-2, with D unclear. This material consisted of peripheral blood, taken 28 days after the second AZD1222 dose. The CDR3: CSASGQRHEDYGYTF. CDR3 in DNA: TGCAGTGCTAGTGGGCAGCGTCACGAAGACTATGGCTACACCTTC.